A selection of T cell receptor beta chains follows, all from one sample in a study of blood T cells in healthy people across ages. TCRdb passed the 5' RACE reads through MiXCR, listing each CDR3 protein once. The table lists 850,000 to 950,000 distinct CDR3 sequences, under 30% of them singletons. The sequenced sample consisted of blood. The receptor source for this set is a woman at least 80 years old in good health. Both conserved end residues are part of each CDR3. The order of the fields is CDR3 length, V gene, clone size, D gene, J gene, CDR3 protein, CDR3 DNA. A D gene is named only where the DNA matches it firmly. Expanded clones are given a class, and other clones once, few, many or no size at all.

length: 13
V: TRBV12-3/TRBV12-4
size: .
D: TRBD1
J: TRBJ2-4
CDR3: CASSFPQGHIQYF
DNA: TGTGCCAGCAGTTTTCCACAGGGGCACATTCAGTACTTC

length: 14
V: TRBV20-1
size: few
D: .
J: TRBJ1-4
CDR3: CSAREAQSNEKLFF
DNA: TGCAGTGCTAGGGAGGCGCAGTCTAATGAAAAACTGTTTTTT

length: 18
V: TRBV5-1
size: .
D: TRBD1
J: TRBJ2-2
CDR3: CASSLVPLGQGGTGELFF
DNA: TGCGCCAGCAGCTTGGTACCATTGGGACAGGGTGGCACCGGGGAGCTGTTTTTT

length: 16
V: TRBV24-1
size: many
D: .
J: TRBJ2-3
CDR3: CATSWGVATLTDTQYF
DNA: TGTGCCACCAGTTGGGGGGTAGCAACCCTCACAGATACGCAGTATTTT

length: 14
V: TRBV7-2
size: few
D: TRBD1
J: TRBJ1-5
CDR3: CASSLPDRGQPQHF
DNA: TGTGCCAGCAGCTTGCCGGACAGGGGGCAGCCCCAGCATTTT

length: 14
V: TRBV20-1
size: many
D: .
J: TRBJ2-4
CDR3: CSATLPGAVNIQYF
DNA: TGCAGTGCTACACTACCAGGGGCAGTTAACATTCAGTACTTC

length: 14
V: TRBV7-8
size: once
D: .
J: TRBJ1-5
CDR3: CASSLMEGNRPQHF
DNA: TGTGCCAGCAGCTTAATGGAGGGGAATCGGCCCCAGCATTTT

length: 17
V: TRBV19
size: .
D: .
J: TRBJ1-5
CDR3: CASSVGPRGPSGQPQHF
DNA: TGTGCCAGTAGTGTCGGTCCCCGTGGACCGTCGGGGCAGCCCCAGCATTTT

length: 13
V: TRBV6-5
size: many
D: TRBD2
J: TRBJ2-7
CDR3: CASRTGTSNEQYF
DNA: TGTGCCAGCAGGACCGGGACTAGCAACGAGCAGTACTTC

length: 15
V: TRBV6-4
size: many
D: .
J: TRBJ1-6
CDR3: CASSDFGGQNEPLHF
DNA: TGTGCCAGCAGTGACTTCGGGGGGCAGAACGAACCCCTCCACTTT

length: 14
V: TRBV6-5
size: few
D: .
J: TRBJ1-1
CDR3: CPSSYSKVQWEAFF
DNA: TGTCCCAGCAGTTACTCGAAGGTTCAGTGGGAAGCTTTCTTT

length: 13
V: TRBV6-4
size: few
D: TRBD1
J: TRBJ1-6
CDR3: CASSEAGGTPLHF
DNA: TGTGCCAGCAGTGAAGCAGGGGGAACACCCCTCCACTTT

length: 15
V: TRBV7-9
size: many
D: .
J: TRBJ1-2
CDR3: CASSFSPGTKDGYTF
DNA: TGTGCCAGCAGCTTTTCCCCCGGGACCAAGGATGGCTACACCTTC

length: 15
V: TRBV29-1
size: .
D: .
J: TRBJ1-1
CDR3: CSVEDGGRRDTEAFF
DNA: TGCAGCGTTGAGGACGGGGGGCGCCGGGACACTGAAGCTTTCTTT

length: 14
V: TRBV6-5
size: many
D: .
J: TRBJ1-2
CDR3: CASSYSARVHGYTF
DNA: TGTGCCAGCAGTTACTCAGCCAGGGTGCATGGCTACACCTTC

length: 15
V: TRBV3-1
size: many
D: TRBD1
J: TRBJ1-5
CDR3: CASSVDRAANQPQHF
DNA: TGTGCCAGCAGCGTAGACAGGGCTGCCAATCAGCCCCAGCATTTT

length: 16
V: TRBV5-1
size: few
D: TRBD1
J: TRBJ1-4
CDR3: CASSAAPQGLNEKLFF
DNA: TGCGCCAGCAGCGCAGCCCCACAGGGGCTGAATGAAAAACTGTTTTTT

length: 14
V: TRBV7-2
size: many
D: .
J: TRBJ2-1
CDR3: CASRIGTSYNEQFF
DNA: TGTGCCAGCAGGATAGGGACCAGCTACAATGAGCAGTTCTTC

length: 19
V: TRBV15
size: .
D: TRBD2
J: TRBJ2-1
CDR3: CATSRRSRTSGGTNNEQFF
DNA: TGTGCCACCAGCAGAAGGTCTAGGACTAGCGGGGGGACCAACAATGAGCAGTTCTTC

length: 15
V: TRBV18
size: many
D: TRBD2
J: TRBJ2-1
CDR3: CASSPTSGGAVEQFF
DNA: TGTGCCAGCTCACCAACTAGCGGGGGGGCCGTTGAGCAGTTCTTC

length: 17
V: TRBV27
size: many
D: .
J: TRBJ2-7
CDR3: CASSLSGGGGRPYEQYF
DNA: TGTGCCAGCAGTTTATCCGGGGGTGGGGGCAGACCCTACGAGCAGTACTTC

length: 15
V: TRBV20-1
size: .
D: .
J: TRBJ1-4
CDR3: CSAPPTGQSNEKRFF
DNA: TGCAGTGCCCCCCCTACAGGGCAATCTAATGAAAAACGGTTTTTT

length: 14
V: TRBV20-1
size: .
D: .
J: TRBJ2-1
CDR3: CSASLSRAYNEQFF
DNA: TGCAGTGCTAGTCTTTCCAGGGCCTACAATGAGCAGTTCTTC

length: 16
V: TRBV11-2
size: .
D: .
J: TRBJ1-1
CDR3: CASSLGTGRSSAEAFF
DNA: TGTGCCAGCAGCTTAGGAACAGGGCGGTCGTCGGCTGAAGCTTTCTTT

length: 13
V: TRBV2
size: many
D: .
J: TRBJ1-2
CDR3: CASSLGTPLRYTF
DNA: TGTGCCAGCAGTCTCGGGACCCCTCTTCGCTACACCTTC

length: 16
V: TRBV4-3
size: .
D: .
J: TRBJ1-3
CDR3: CASSQSAGRSGNTIYF
DNA: TGCGCCAGCAGCCAATCTGCCGGACGATCTGGAAACACCATATATTTT

length: 13
V: TRBV6-1
size: many
D: TRBD2
J: TRBJ2-1
CDR3: CASKSGVYNEQFF
DNA: TGTGCCAGCAAGAGCGGGGTTTACAATGAGCAGTTCTTC

length: 16
V: TRBV11-2
size: many
D: TRBD2
J: TRBJ2-3
CDR3: CASSLDGGSYTDTQYF
DNA: TGTGCCAGCAGCTTAGACGGCGGGAGCTACACAGATACGCAGTATTTT

length: 12
V: TRBV20-1
size: .
D: .
J: TRBJ1-2
CDR3: CSAAVGNYGYTF
DNA: TGCAGTGCTGCGGTAGGGAACTATGGCTACACCTTC

length: 14
V: TRBV12-3/TRBV12-4
size: .
D: .
J: TRBJ2-3
CDR3: CASRDRLDADAQYF
DNA: TGTGCCAGCAGAGACAGATTAGACGCAGATGCGCAGTATTTT

length: 14
V: TRBV20-1
size: few
D: .
J: TRBJ2-3
CDR3: CSARGSTSTDTQYF
DNA: TGCAGTGCTAGGGGTAGCACTAGCACAGATACGCAGTATTTT

length: 20
V: TRBV20-1
size: many
D: TRBD1
J: TRBJ2-5
CDR3: CSAPRGDRGFRGVIQETQYF
DNA: TGCAGTGCTCCCCGGGGGGACAGGGGGTTTCGGGGGGTAATCCAAGAGACCCAGTACTTC

length: 10
V: TRBV20-1
size: .
D: .
J: TRBJ1-2
CDR3: CSAQGSGYTF
DNA: TGCAGTGCCCAAGGGTCAGGCTACACCTTC

length: 16
V: TRBV20-1
size: few
D: .
J: TRBJ1-6
CDR3: CSARGVGTSYNSPLHF
DNA: TGCAGTGCTAGGGGGGTGGGGACCTCCTATAATTCACCCCTCCACTTT

length: 18
V: TRBV5-1
size: many
D: TRBD2
J: TRBJ2-1
CDR3: CASSNHPRTSGVGNEQFF
DNA: TGCGCCAGCAGCAACCACCCTAGGACTAGCGGGGTTGGGAATGAGCAGTTCTTC

length: 15
V: TRBV20-1
size: few
D: .
J: TRBJ2-1
CDR3: CSARDLQNSYNEQFF
DNA: TGCAGTGCTAGAGACCTTCAAAACTCCTACAATGAGCAGTTCTTC

length: 14
V: TRBV3-1
size: many
D: .
J: TRBJ2-3
CDR3: CASSGLGGTDTQYF
DNA: TGTGCCAGCAGCGGGCTAGGGGGGACAGATACGCAGTATTTT

length: 15
V: TRBV5-1
size: .
D: .
J: TRBJ2-7
CDR3: CASSSGTYLSYEQYF
DNA: TGCGCCAGCAGTTCCGGGACATACCTTTCCTACGAGCAGTACTTC

length: 15
V: TRBV20-1
size: many
D: .
J: TRBJ1-2
CDR3: CSARDVGASFQGYTF
DNA: TGCAGTGCTAGAGATGTAGGGGCCTCCTTCCAGGGCTACACCTTC

length: 12
V: TRBV28
size: few
D: .
J: TRBJ2-5
CDR3: CASTAVQETQYF
DNA: TGTGCCAGTACAGCCGTTCAAGAGACCCAGTACTTC

length: 12
V: TRBV14
size: once
D: .
J: TRBJ2-2
CDR3: CASSQDRGELFF
DNA: TGTGCCAGCAGCCAAGACAGGGGGGAGCTGTTTTTT

length: 13
V: TRBV7-2
size: many
D: .
J: TRBJ2-7
CDR3: CASRGGGGREQYF
DNA: TGTGCCAGCAGAGGAGGGGGGGGGCGCGAGCAGTACTTC

length: 14
V: TRBV29-1
size: many
D: .
J: TRBJ1-6
CDR3: CSVAGESYNSPLHF
DNA: TGCAGCGTCGCCGGGGAGTCCTATAATTCACCCCTCCACTTT

length: 13
V: TRBV15
size: many
D: .
J: TRBJ2-7
CDR3: CATSRDSHYEQYF
DNA: TGTGCCACCAGCAGGGACAGCCACTACGAGCAGTACTTC

length: 15
V: TRBV20-1
size: .
D: .
J: TRBJ1-2
CDR3: CSASRRDVGNYGYTF
DNA: TGCAGTGCTAGTCGTAGGGATGTGGGAAACTATGGCTACACCTTC

length: 13
V: TRBV27
size: many
D: .
J: TRBJ1-2
CDR3: CASRASLGYGYTF
DNA: TGTGCCAGCAGGGCCAGTTTGGGCTATGGCTACACCTTC

length: 14
V: TRBV27
size: many
D: .
J: TRBJ1-2
CDR3: CASSPPQGNYGYTF
DNA: TGTGCCAGCAGCCCTCCCCAGGGGAACTATGGCTACACCTTC

length: 16
V: TRBV7-9
size: few
D: .
J: TRBJ1-1
CDR3: CASSPRAGARNTEAFF
DNA: TGTGCCAGCAGCCCCAGGGCAGGGGCGAGAAACACTGAAGCTTTCTTT

length: 18
V: TRBV7-2
size: many
D: TRBD2
J: TRBJ2-1
CDR3: CASSLGLAGRSSYNEQFF
DNA: TGTGCCAGCAGCTTAGGCCTAGCGGGGCGCAGCTCCTACAATGAGCAGTTCTTC

length: 15
V: TRBV29-1
size: many
D: .
J: TRBJ2-5
CDR3: CSVEDLEGKHRAQYF
DNA: TGCAGCGTTGAAGATCTGGAGGGGAAACATCGAGCCCAGTACTTC

length: 15
V: TRBV7-9
size: .
D: .
J: TRBJ1-4
CDR3: CASSLGKGRDEKRFF
DNA: TGTGCCAGCAGCTTAGGGAAGGGGCGAGATGAAAAACGGTTTTTT

length: 14
V: TRBV19
size: .
D: TRBD1
J: TRBJ1-6
CDR3: CASTRTGVVSPLHF
DNA: TGTGCCAGTACACGGACAGGGGTGGTTTCACCCCTCCACTTT

length: 16
V: TRBV7-2
size: many
D: TRBD2
J: TRBJ2-3
CDR3: CASSFGSGGPTDTQYF
DNA: TGTGCCAGCAGCTTCGGCAGCGGGGGACCCACAGATACGCAGTATTTT

length: 12
V: TRBV2
size: many
D: .
J: TRBJ1-5
CDR3: CASNLQDQPQHF
DNA: TGTGCCAGCAACCTACAAGATCAGCCCCAGCATTTT

length: 15
V: TRBV24-1
size: .
D: TRBD1
J: TRBJ1-1
CDR3: CATSDATGGRTEAFF
DNA: TGTGCCACCAGTGATGCTACAGGGGGCAGGACTGAAGCTTTCTTT

length: 16
V: TRBV6-5
size: many
D: TRBD2
J: TRBJ2-1
CDR3: CASSRARGGVQNEQFF
DNA: TGTGCCAGCAGCCGAGCACGGGGGGGCGTTCAAAATGAGCAGTTCTTC

length: 15
V: TRBV28
size: many
D: TRBD2
J: TRBJ2-3
CDR3: CASTRRGTTDDTQYF
DNA: TGTGCCAGCACCAGGCGGGGGACCACGGATGATACGCAGTATTTT

length: 15
V: TRBV5-4
size: many
D: .
J: TRBJ2-7
CDR3: CASSPRGSNSYEQYF
DNA: TGTGCCAGCAGCCCCCGGGGCAGTAATTCCTACGAGCAGTACTTC

length: 11
V: TRBV12-3/TRBV12-4
size: .
D: .
J: TRBJ2-3
CDR3: CARRGADAQYF
DNA: TGTGCCAGAAGGGGAGCAGATGCGCAGTATTTT

length: 14
V: TRBV6-6
size: .
D: .
J: TRBJ1-1
CDR3: CARLLILEQGEAFF
DNA: TGTGCCAGACTTCTTATACTGGAGCAGGGTGAAGCTTTCTTT